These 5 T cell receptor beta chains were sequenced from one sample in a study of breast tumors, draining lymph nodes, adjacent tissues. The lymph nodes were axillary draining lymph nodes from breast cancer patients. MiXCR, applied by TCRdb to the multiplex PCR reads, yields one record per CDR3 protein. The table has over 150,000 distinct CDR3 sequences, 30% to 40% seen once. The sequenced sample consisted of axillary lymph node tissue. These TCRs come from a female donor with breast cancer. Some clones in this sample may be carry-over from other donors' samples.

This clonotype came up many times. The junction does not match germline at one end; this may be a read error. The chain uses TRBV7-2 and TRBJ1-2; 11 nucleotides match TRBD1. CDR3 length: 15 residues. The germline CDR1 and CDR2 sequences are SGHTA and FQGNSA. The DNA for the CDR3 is TGTGCCGGCAGCTTCCGGGGACAGGGGGTAGGTGGCTACACCTTC. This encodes CAGSFRGQGVGGYTF.

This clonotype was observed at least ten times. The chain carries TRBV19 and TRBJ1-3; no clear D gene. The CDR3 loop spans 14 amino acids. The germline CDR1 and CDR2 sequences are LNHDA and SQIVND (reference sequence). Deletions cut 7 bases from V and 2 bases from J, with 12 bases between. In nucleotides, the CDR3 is TGTGCCAGTAAGCCAGGCGGGGCTGGAAACACCATATATTTT. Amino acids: CASKPGGAGNTIYF.

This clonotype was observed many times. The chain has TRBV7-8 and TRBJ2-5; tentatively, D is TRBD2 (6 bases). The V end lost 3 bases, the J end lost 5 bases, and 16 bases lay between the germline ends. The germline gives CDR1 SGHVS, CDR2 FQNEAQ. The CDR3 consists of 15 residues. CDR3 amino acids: CASSFLSLGGETQYF. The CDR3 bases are TGTGCCAGCAGCTTTTTGTCCCTCGGAGGGGAGACCCAGTACTTC.

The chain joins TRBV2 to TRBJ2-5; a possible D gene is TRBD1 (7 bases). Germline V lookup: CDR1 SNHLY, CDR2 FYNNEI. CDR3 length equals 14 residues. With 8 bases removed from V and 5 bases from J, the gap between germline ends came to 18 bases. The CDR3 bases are TGTGCCAGCTCTATCACAGGGGCGGGGGAGACCCAGTACTTC. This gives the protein CASSITGAGETQYF.

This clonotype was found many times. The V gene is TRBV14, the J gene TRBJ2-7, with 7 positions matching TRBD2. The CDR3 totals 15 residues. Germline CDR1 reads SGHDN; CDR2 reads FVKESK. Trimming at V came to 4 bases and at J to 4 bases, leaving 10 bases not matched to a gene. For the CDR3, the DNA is TGTGCCAGCAGCCCTGGGGGAGGGAGGAAGTACGAGCAGTACTTC. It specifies CASSPGGGRKYEQYF.